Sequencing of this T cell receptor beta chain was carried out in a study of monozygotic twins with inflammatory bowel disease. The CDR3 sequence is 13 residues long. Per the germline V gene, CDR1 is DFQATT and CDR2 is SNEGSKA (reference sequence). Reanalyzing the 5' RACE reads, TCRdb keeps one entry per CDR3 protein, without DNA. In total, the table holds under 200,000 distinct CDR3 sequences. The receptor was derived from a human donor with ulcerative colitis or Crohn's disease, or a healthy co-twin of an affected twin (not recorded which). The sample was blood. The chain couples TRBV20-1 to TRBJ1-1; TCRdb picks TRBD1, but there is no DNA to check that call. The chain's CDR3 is CSARTGMNTEAFF.